This T cell receptor beta chain was sequenced for a study of CD8 T cells in ankylosing spondylitis. Study-level results: Earlier reports found some motif variants in synovial fluid and blood in reactive arthritis. What seemed typical of ankylosing spondylitis blood was a TCR beta motif built from roughly eight highly homologous variants. Reported data indicate significant enrichment of disease-linked clones within matched ankylosing spondylitis synovial fluid.

This CDR3 region has 13 residues. CDR1 is LGHNA and CDR2 is YNFKEQ in the germline V gene. V lost 1 base, J lost 12 bases, and 12 bases lay in between. Quantitative 5'-RACE with molecular barcodes produced the TCR beta libraries. One entry per CDR3 protein results from TCRdb running MiXCR on the 5' RACE reads. The sample includes some 30,000 distinct CDR3 sequences, about 14% seen only once; the top ten take less than 45%. This clonotype was seen a handful of times. Antigen unknown. V and J are TRBV4-2 and TRBJ1-4; D may be TRBD1 (5 bases). The sequencing sample was made of blood. This clonotype originated in a male donor with ankylosing spondylitis or in good health (not recorded which). CDR3: CASSQVIRGELFF. The CDR3 nucleotides are TGTGCCAGCAGCCAAGTTATTAGGGGTGAACTGTTTTTT.